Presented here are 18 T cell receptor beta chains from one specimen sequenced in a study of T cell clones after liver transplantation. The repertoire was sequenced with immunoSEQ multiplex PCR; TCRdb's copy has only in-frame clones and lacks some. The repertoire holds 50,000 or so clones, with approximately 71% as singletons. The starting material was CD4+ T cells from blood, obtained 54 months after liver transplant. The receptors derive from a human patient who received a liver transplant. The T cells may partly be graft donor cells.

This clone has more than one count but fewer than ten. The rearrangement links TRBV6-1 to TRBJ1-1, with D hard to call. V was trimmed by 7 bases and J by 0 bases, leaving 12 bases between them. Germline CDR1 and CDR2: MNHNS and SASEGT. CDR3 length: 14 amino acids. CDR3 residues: CASILTNLNTEAFF. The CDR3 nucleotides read TGTGCCAGCATTCTGACAAACCTGAACACTGAAGCTTTCTTT.

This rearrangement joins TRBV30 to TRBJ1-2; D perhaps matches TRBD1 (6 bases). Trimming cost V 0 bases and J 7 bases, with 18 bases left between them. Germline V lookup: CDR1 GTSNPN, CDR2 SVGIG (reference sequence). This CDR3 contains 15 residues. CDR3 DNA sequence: TGTGCCTGGAGTGTAGGGGGATCGGGGGCCGGTGGCTACACCTTC. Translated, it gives CAWSVGGSGAGGYTF.

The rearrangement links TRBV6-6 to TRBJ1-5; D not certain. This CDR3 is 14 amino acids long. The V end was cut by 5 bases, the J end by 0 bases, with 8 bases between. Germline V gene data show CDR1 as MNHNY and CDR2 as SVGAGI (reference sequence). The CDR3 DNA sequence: TGTGCCAGCAGTCCAGCCGGTAGCAATCAGCCCCAGCATTTT. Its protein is CASSPAGSNQPQHF.

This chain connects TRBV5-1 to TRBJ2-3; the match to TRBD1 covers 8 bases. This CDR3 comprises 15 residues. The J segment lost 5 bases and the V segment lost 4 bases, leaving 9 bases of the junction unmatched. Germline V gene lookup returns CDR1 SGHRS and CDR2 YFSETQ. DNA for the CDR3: TGCGCCAGCAGCCTAGACAGGGGCGACCTAGATACGCAGTATTTT. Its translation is CASSLDRGDLDTQYF.

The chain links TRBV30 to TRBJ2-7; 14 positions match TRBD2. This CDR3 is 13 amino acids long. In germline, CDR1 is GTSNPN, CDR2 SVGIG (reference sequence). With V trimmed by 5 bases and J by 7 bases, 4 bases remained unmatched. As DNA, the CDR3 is TGTGCCTGGGGGACTAGCGGGGGCGGGGAGCAGTACTTC. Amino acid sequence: CAWGTSGGGEQYF.

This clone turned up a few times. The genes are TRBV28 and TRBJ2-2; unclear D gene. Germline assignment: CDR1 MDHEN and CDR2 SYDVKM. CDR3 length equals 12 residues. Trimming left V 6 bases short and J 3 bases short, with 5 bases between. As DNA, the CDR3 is TGTGCCAGCAGGGGTTACACCGGGGAGCTGTTTTTT. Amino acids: CASRGYTGELFF.

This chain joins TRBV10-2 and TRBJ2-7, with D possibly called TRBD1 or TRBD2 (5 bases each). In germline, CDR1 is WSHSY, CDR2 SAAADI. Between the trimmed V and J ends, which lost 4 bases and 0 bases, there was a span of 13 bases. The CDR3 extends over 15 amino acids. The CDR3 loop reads CASSAGTAISYEQYF. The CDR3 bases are TGCGCCAGCAGTGCCGGGACGGCTATCTCCTACGAGCAGTACTTC.

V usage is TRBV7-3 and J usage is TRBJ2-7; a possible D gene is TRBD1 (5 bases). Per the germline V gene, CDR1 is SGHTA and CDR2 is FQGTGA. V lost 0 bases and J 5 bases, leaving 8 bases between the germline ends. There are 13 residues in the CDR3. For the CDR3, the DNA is TGTGCCAGCAGCTTAACCCTCAGGGACGAGCAGTACTTC. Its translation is CASSLTLRDEQYF.

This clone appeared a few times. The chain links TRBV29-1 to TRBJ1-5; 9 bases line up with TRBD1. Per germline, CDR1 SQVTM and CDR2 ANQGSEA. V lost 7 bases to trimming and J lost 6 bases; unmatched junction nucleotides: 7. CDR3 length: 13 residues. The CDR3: CSATGGIGQPQHF. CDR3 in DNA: TGCAGCGCTACAGGGGGCATCGGTCAGCCCCAGCATTTT.

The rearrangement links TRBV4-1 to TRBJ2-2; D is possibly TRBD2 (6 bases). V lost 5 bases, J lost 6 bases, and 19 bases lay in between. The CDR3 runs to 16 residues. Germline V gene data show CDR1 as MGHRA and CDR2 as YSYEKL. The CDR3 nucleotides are TGCGCCAGCAGCAAATCTTCACTAGCAAATGCCGGGGAGCTGTTTTTT. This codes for CASSKSSLANAGELFF.

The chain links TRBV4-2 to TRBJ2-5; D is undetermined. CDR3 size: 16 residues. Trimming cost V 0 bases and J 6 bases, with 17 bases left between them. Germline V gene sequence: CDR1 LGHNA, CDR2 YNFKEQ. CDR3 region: CASSQDVGNKAQTQYF. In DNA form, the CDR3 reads TGTGCCAGCAGCCAAGATGTGGGGAATAAGGCGCAGACCCAGTACTTC.

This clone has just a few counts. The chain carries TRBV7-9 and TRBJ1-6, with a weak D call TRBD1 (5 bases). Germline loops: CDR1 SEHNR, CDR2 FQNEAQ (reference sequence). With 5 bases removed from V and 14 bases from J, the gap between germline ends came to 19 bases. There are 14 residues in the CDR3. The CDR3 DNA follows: TGTGCCAGCAGCCGGACGGGGGTTGTGTTGGCCCTCCACTTT. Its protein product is CASSRTGVVLALHF.

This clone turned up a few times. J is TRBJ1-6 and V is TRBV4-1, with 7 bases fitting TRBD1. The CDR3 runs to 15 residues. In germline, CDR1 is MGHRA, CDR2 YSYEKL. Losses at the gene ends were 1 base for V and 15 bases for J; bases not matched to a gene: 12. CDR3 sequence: CASSQAGQVRTGLHF. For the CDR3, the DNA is TGCGCCAGCAGCCAAGCGGGCCAGGTGAGGACAGGCCTCCACTTT.

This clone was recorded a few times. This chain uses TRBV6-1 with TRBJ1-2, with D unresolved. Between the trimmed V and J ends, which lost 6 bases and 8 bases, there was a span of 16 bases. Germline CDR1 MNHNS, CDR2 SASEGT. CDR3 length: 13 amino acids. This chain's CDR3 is CASSPSYNRGYTF. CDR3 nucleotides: TGTGCCAGCAGCCCCTCGTATAACCGAGGCTACACCTTC.

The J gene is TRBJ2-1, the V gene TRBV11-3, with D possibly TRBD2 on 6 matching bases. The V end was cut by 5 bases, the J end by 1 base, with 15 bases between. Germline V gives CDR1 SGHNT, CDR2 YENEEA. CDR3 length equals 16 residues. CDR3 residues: CASSVTGTQSYNEQFF. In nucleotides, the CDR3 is TGTGCCAGCAGCGTAACCGGGACTCAGTCCTACAATGAGCAGTTCTTC.

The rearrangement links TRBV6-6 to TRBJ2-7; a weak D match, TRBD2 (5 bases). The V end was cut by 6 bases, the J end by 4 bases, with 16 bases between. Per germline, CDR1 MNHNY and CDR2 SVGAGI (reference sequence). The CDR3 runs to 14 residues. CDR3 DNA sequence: TGTGCCAGCAGAGACGGCCGGGGAAAGTACGAGCAGTACTTC. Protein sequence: CASRDGRGKYEQYF.

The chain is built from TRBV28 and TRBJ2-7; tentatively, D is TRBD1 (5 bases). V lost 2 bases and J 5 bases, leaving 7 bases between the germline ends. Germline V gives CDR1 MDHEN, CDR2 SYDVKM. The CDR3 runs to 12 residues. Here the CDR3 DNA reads TGTGCCAGCAGTTTAGCCAGGGACGAGCAGTACTTC. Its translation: CASSLARDEQYF. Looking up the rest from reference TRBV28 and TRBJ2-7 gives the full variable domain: DVKVTQSSRYLVKRTGEKVFLECVQDMDHENMFWYRQDPGLGLRLIYFSYDVKMKEKGDIPEGYSVSREKKERFSLILESASTNQTSMYLCASSLARDEQYFGPGTRLTVT.

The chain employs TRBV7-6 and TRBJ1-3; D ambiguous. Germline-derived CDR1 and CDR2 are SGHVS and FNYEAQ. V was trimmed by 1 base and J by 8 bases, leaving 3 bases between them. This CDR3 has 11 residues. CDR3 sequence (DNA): TGTGCCAGCAGCTTAGGAGACACCATATATTTT. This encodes CASSLGDTIYF.